This T cell receptor beta chain was identified during a study of cytomegalovirus exposure and HLA in healthy donors. The V gene's germline CDR1 is SGHTA and CDR2 FQGNSA. There are 16 residues in the CDR3. J was trimmed by 3 bases and V by 1 base; bases with no gene match: 5. General study results and limits: The productive fraction for most TCR beta V segments was about 87% or about 30% in an earlier analysis. For TCR beta chains, V- and J-gene trimming was later linked to a missense DCLRE1C variant.

With respect to this clone: Its antigen is unknown.

The PCR ran on 60 Vbeta and 13 Jbeta primers. The method was immunoSEQ multiplex PCR; TCRdb's version includes in-frame clones alone and lacks a portion of them. The sample consists of about 190,000 clones, around 75% of them appearing once. The sample was PBMCs. The chain couples TRBV7-2 to TRBJ1-2, with 10 positions matching TRBD1. This TCR was recovered from a woman between 45 and 65 years old in good health and CMV-seronegative. The CDR3 sequence is CASSLGGGTGDYGYTF. DNA for the CDR3: TGTGCCAGCAGCTTAGGGGGGGGGACAGGGGACTATGGCTACACCTTC. The full variable domain, its missing parts supplied by reference TRBV7-2 and TRBJ1-2, is GAGVSQSPSNKVTEKGKDVELRCDPISGHTALYWYRQSLGQGLEFLIYFQGNSAPDKSGLPSDRFSAERTGGSVSTLTIQRTQQEDSAVYLCASSLGGGTGDYGYTFGSGTRLTVV.